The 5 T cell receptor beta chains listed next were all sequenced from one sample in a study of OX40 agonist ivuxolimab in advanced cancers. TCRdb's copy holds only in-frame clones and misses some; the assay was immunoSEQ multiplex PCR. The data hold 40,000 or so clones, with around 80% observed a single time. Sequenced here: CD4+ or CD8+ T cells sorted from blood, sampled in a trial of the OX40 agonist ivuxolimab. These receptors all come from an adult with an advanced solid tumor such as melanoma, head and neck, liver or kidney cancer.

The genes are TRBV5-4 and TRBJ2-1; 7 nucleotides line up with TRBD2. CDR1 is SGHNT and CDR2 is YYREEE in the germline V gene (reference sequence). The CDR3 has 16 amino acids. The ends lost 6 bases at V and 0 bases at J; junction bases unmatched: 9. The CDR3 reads CASMTETSASYNEQFF. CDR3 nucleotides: TGTGCCAGCATGACCGAAACTAGCGCCTCCTACAATGAGCAGTTCTTC.

The CDR3 DNA reads as TGTGCCAGCAGTTACTTTACAGGCGCTCCTCTCTACGAGCAGTACTTC. This encodes CASSYFTGAPLYEQYF. The rearrangement uses TRBV6-5 and TRBJ2-7; tentative D call: TRBD1 (5 bases). V dropped 1 base and J dropped 3 bases, with 16 bases sitting between them. The CDR3 spans 16 residues. The germline gives CDR1 MNHEY, CDR2 SVGAGI.

CDR3 coding DNA: TGTGCCATCAGGGGGACAGGGGGAGCTTTCTTT. As protein: CAIRGTGGAFF. The chain carries TRBV10-3 and TRBJ1-1, with 11 bases lining up with TRBD1. Germline V gene sequence: CDR1 ENHRY, CDR2 SYGVKD. V dropped 6 bases and J dropped 10; count of bases not matched to a gene: 1. The CDR3 is 11 residues long.

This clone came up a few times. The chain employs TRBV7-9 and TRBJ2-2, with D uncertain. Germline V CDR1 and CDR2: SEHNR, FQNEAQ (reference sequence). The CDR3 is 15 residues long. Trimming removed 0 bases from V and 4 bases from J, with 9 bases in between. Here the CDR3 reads CASSLAQYSTGELFF. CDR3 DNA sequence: TGTGCCAGCAGCTTAGCCCAATACTCCACCGGGGAGCTGTTTTTT.

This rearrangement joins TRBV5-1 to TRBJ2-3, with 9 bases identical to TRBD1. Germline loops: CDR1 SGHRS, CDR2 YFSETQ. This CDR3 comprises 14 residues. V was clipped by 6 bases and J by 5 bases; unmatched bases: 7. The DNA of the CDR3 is TGCGCCAGCAATACAGGGGGCACGAAAGATACGCAGTATTTT. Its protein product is CASNTGGTKDTQYF.